Below are 31 T cell receptor beta chains sequenced from a single sample in a study of Ad26.COV2.S vaccination and SARS-CoV-2 variants. Data came from immunoSEQ multiplex PCR; TCRdb stores just in-frame clones and leaves some out. The sample consists of approximately 240,000 clones, 70% to 90% of them appearing once. Treatment: some 20 received Ad26.COV2.S at low or high dose, single or two shots; 5 received placebo; per-sample allocation not given. After the first vaccine or placebo injection, samples were drawn on day 63. The source material was peripheral blood, sampled in a trial of Ad26.COV2.S vaccine versus placebo. These TCRs come from a person aged 18-65 years who received the Ad26.COV2.S COVID-19 vaccine or a placebo.

This clone appeared a few times. The gene calls are TRBV5-4 and TRBJ1-2, with 10 bases lining up with TRBD1. From germline, CDR1 is SGHNT and CDR2 YYREEE (reference sequence). With 2 bases clipped from V and 3 bases from J, the junction kept 10 bases outside the gene matches. The CDR3 length is 17 residues. This chain's CDR3 is CASSFGPDGQGDYGYTF. CDR3 sequence (DNA): TGTGCCAGCAGCTTCGGCCCTGACGGACAGGGGGACTATGGCTACACCTTC.

This chain joins TRBV7-2 and TRBJ1-5; 7 bases are shared with TRBD1. Germline CDR1 and CDR2: SGHTA and FQGNSA. Trimming cost V 6 bases and J 6 bases; bases outside gene matches: 5. This CDR3 comprises 13 residues. Here the CDR3 reads CASSHRGAQPQHF. The CDR3 DNA reads as TGTGCCAGCAGTCACAGGGGCGCTCAGCCCCAGCATTTT.

The J gene is TRBJ2-1, the V gene TRBV11-2; TRBD1 matches 7 bases. This CDR3 spans 13 amino acids. Germline loops: CDR1 SGHAT, CDR2 FQNNGV. V dropped 6 bases and J dropped 2; count of bases not matched to a gene: 1. The chain's CDR3 is CASRGTAYNEQFF. CDR3 DNA sequence: TGTGCCAGCAGGGGGACAGCCTACAATGAGCAGTTCTTC.

The chain recombines TRBV29-1 with TRBJ2-7; D remains unclear. Trimming cost V 6 bases and J 2 bases, with 17 bases left between them. The CDR3 consists of 14 residues. CDR1 is SQVTM, CDR2 ANQGSEA, per germline. CDR3 region: CSVRAGTLAYEQYF. In nucleotides, the CDR3 is TGCAGCGTCCGGGCTGGAACACTGGCCTACGAGCAGTACTTC.

The rearrangement uses TRBV6-5 and TRBJ2-5, with D hard to call. The germline CDR1 and CDR2 sequences are MNHEY and SVGAGI. V lost 7 bases to trimming and J lost 5 bases, with 8 bases between them. The CDR3 runs to 11 residues. Written as DNA, the CDR3 is TGTGCCAGCATCCTGGCGGAGACCCAGTACTTC. Its protein product is CASILAETQYF.

This rearrangement joins TRBV18 to TRBJ1-6; unclear D gene. This CDR3 contains 14 residues. From germline, CDR1 is KGHSH and CDR2 LQKENI. Trimming took 3 bases from V and 9 from J, leaving 12 bases between them. The CDR3 sequence is CASSPDQSGSPLHF. The CDR3 DNA is TGTGCCAGCTCACCTGACCAAAGTGGTTCACCCCTCCACTTT.

The J gene is TRBJ2-7, the V gene TRBV30, with 12 bases matching TRBD2. CDR1 and CDR2 (germline): GTSNPN, SVGIG (reference sequence). This CDR3 is 13 amino acids long. The V and J ends lost 2 bases and 4 bases, in that order; junction bases with no gene match: 0. The CDR3 sequence: CAWSLAGGYEQYF. CDR3 DNA sequence: TGTGCCTGGAGTCTAGCGGGAGGGTACGAGCAGTACTTC.

The V gene is TRBV3-1 (or the pseudogene TRBV3-2), the J gene TRBJ1-4; D not certain. This CDR3 is built from 15 residues. V was cut by 0 bases and J by 0 bases, with 5 bases left in between. The germline V gene encodes CDR1 LGHDT and CDR2 YNNKEL (reference sequence). The DNA of the CDR3 is TGTGCCAGCAGCCAAGAAACAGCAACTAATGAAAAACTGTTTTTT. Its translation is CASSQETATNEKLFF.

The gene calls are TRBV5-1 and TRBJ2-2; D is unclear. V dropped 3 bases and J dropped 3 bases, with 12 bases sitting between them. CDR1 and CDR2 (germline): SGHRS, YFSETQ. This CDR3 comprises 15 residues. The CDR3 DNA follows: TGCGCCAGCAGCTACAAGGGCCGGGACACCGGGGAGCTGTTTTTT. It is translated as CASSYKGRDTGELFF.

V gene TRBV9 combines with J gene TRBJ2-7, with 9 bases aligning to TRBD1. The CDR3 runs 12 residues. CDR1 SGDLS and CDR2 YYNGEE come from the germline V gene. Trimming cost V 3 bases and J 9 bases; bases outside gene matches: 4. The CDR3 loop is CASSGTGEGQYF. CDR3 in DNA: TGTGCCAGCAGCGGGACAGGGGAGGGGCAGTACTTC.

This chain uses TRBV19 with TRBJ1-2; a weak D match, TRBD1 (6 bases). V was trimmed by 5 bases and J by 3 bases, leaving 25 bases between them. Germline values: CDR1 LNHDA, CDR2 SQIVND (reference sequence). The CDR3 contains 18 residues. Here the CDR3 reads CASSSRRLDRRLHYGYTF. The DNA of the CDR3 is TGTGCCAGTAGTTCCCGAAGACTAGACAGGCGCCTTCACTATGGCTACACCTTC.

CDR3 coding DNA: TGTGCCAGCAGCGTAGGGCCGAGGGTGACAGATACGCAGTATTTT. Protein sequence: CASSVGPRVTDTQYF. The chain employs TRBV9 and TRBJ2-3, with D perhaps TRBD2 (5 bases). Germline CDR1 SGDLS, CDR2 YYNGEE. The V gene lost 0 bases and the J gene lost 3 bases, with 11 bases spanning the gap. This CDR3 has 15 amino acids.

This clone was found once. The chain couples TRBV28 to TRBJ2-3; D is possibly TRBD1 (6 bases). The CDR3 consists of 14 residues. Germline V gene data show CDR1 as MDHEN and CDR2 as SYDVKM. The V and J ends lost 3 bases and 1 base respectively, with 8 bases between them. CDR3 loop: CASSFRTGTDTQYF. CDR3 in DNA: TGTGCCAGCAGTTTTCGGACAGGCACAGATACGCAGTATTTT.

This chain connects TRBV7-8 to TRBJ1-4; 12 bases fit TRBD1. J gave up 7 bases and V 2 bases, and 11 bases lay outside the gene matches. Germline CDR1 reads SGHVS; CDR2 reads FQNEAQ. The CDR3 extends over 18 amino acids. The CDR3 protein is CASSLRDRGQIFFEKLFF. CDR3 nucleotide sequence: TGTGCCAGCAGCTTAAGGGACAGGGGGCAGATCTTCTTTGAAAAACTGTTTTTT.

The chain couples TRBV4-1 to TRBJ2-2; 10 bases are shared with TRBD1. CDR1 is MGHRA and CDR2 is YSYEKL in the germline V gene. V was clipped by 2 bases and J by 6 bases; unmatched bases: 9. The CDR3 runs 17 residues. CDR3 protein: CASSQTGTGEAPGELFF. Written as DNA, the CDR3 is TGCGCCAGCAGCCAAACCGGGACAGGGGAGGCTCCCGGGGAGCTGTTTTTT.

The J gene is TRBJ2-1, the V gene TRBV25-1; D ambiguous. The V gene lost 4 bases and the J gene lost 4 bases, with 17 bases spanning the gap. CDR3 length: 16 residues. CDR1 is MGHDK, CDR2 SYGVNS, per germline. This CDR3 is CASSGGPEKSYNEQFF. The CDR3 region has the DNA TGTGCCAGCAGTGGCGGACCCGAGAAAAGTTACAATGAGCAGTTCTTC.

This clone has only one observation. The chain links TRBV7-2 to TRBJ1-2; unclear D gene. This CDR3 is built from 13 residues. CDR1 and CDR2 from the germline V gene are SGHTA and FQGNSA. V lost 0 bases to trimming and J lost 4 bases, with 6 bases between them. CDR3 nucleotide sequence: TGTGCCAGCAGCTTAGCAGCCTTCTATGGCTACACCTTC. It codes for CASSLAAFYGYTF.

The chain employs TRBV18 and TRBJ1-5, with 11 bases aligning to TRBD1. The germline V gene has CDR1 KGHSH and CDR2 LQKENI. This CDR3 is built from 19 residues. The J segment lost 4 bases and the V segment lost 3 bases, leaving 14 bases of the junction unmatched. The CDR3 DNA reads TGTGCCAGCTCACCCCGATTGAGCCGGGACAGGGGGACTAATCAGCCCCAGCATTTT. Translating gives CASSPRLSRDRGTNQPQHF.

This clone showed up just once. The CDR3 is CASTSIGGVGEKLFF. The CDR3 region has the DNA TGTGCCAGCACCTCAATAGGGGGGGTGGGTGAAAAACTGTTTTTT. The chain joins TRBV7-2 to TRBJ1-4, with TRBD1 as a possible D gene (6 bases). CDR1 SGHTA and CDR2 FQGNSA come from the germline V gene. The CDR3 has 15 amino acids. V lost 7 bases and J lost 7, with 19 bases in between.

This clone was counted a single time. J is TRBJ1-5 and V is TRBV4-2; D is unclear. CDR1 LGHNA and CDR2 YNFKEQ come from the germline V gene. V was trimmed by 1 base and J by 8 bases, leaving 12 bases between them. CDR3 length: 14 amino acids. DNA of the CDR3: TGTGCCAGCAGCCAAGCCCAGCAGCCCGAGCCCCAGCATTTT. Translating gives CASSQAQQPEPQHF.

This chain joins TRBV18 and TRBJ1-1, with D unresolved. V was shortened by 2 bases and J by 6 bases, with 10 bases between the two germline ends. Germline CDR1 reads KGHSH; CDR2 reads LQKENI. The CDR3 is 13 amino acids. The chain's CDR3 is CASSPLDSSEAFF. Here the CDR3 DNA reads TGTGCCAGCTCACCATTGGATAGCTCTGAAGCTTTCTTT.

J is TRBJ2-5 and V is TRBV7-8, with 7 bases aligning to TRBD1. J gave up 3 bases and V 6 bases, and 7 bases lay outside the gene matches. Germline V gene sequence: CDR1 SGHVS, CDR2 FQNEAQ. The CDR3 contains 14 residues. The CDR3 reads CASSWDSIEETQYF. CDR3 DNA: TGTGCCAGCAGTTGGGACAGTATAGAAGAGACCCAGTACTTC.

The J gene is TRBJ2-2, the V gene TRBV5-1; the match to TRBD1 covers 9 bases. Germline loops: CDR1 SGHRS, CDR2 YFSETQ. Losses at the gene ends were 4 bases for V and 4 bases for J; bases not matched to a gene: 14. The CDR3 is 18 residues long. The CDR3 loop is CASSLWDRVLAGTGELFF. The CDR3 nucleotides read TGCGCCAGCAGCCTGTGGGACAGGGTTTTAGCGGGCACCGGGGAGCTGTTTTTT.

The chain couples TRBV10-1 to TRBJ2-7; D may be TRBD2 (6 bases). This CDR3 is 15 amino acids long. The germline V gene encodes CDR1 WNHNN and CDR2 SYGVQD (reference sequence). Between the trimmed V and J ends, which lost 7 bases and 3 bases, there was a span of 19 bases. CDR3 in amino acids: CASTPPGGVNYEQYF. CDR3 bases: TGCGCCAGCACCCCCCCCGGAGGGGTTAACTACGAGCAGTACTTC.

The chain uses TRBV10-3 and TRBJ2-3, with TRBD2 identical over 8 bases. The germline gives CDR1 ENHRY, CDR2 SYGVKD. J gave up 3 bases and V 10 bases, and 21 bases lay outside the gene matches. This CDR3 has 18 residues. The CDR3 region is CATREAPRQREKTDTQYF. The CDR3 DNA sequence: TGTGCCACTCGTGAGGCCCCCCGGCAGCGGGAGAAGACAGATACGCAGTATTTT.

The chain uses TRBV28 and TRBJ1-4; 8 bases agree with TRBD1. The CDR3 extends over 15 amino acids. V lost 2 bases, J lost 8 bases, and 7 bases stayed unmatched. Germline CDR1 reads MDHEN; CDR2 reads SYDVKM. CDR3 residues: CASSLPDRVGEKLFF. The CDR3 DNA reads as TGTGCCAGCAGTTTACCGGACAGGGTAGGAGAAAAACTGTTTTTT.

CDR3 amino acids: CAWTERWSRDRGYF. The CDR3 nucleotides read TGTGCCTGGACCGAAAGGTGGTCCCGGGACAGGGGATACTTC. J is TRBJ2-4 and V is TRBV30, with TRBD1 identical over 10 bases. CDR1 is GTSNPN and CDR2 is SVGIG in the germline V gene (reference sequence). Germline trimming cut 4 bases from V and 16 bases from J; bases unmatched to any gene: 16. CDR3 length: 14 amino acids.

J is TRBJ2-1 and V is TRBV10-3; D is uncertain. Trimming cost V 3 bases and J 7 bases, with 13 bases left between them. This CDR3 spans 14 amino acids. The germline V gene encodes CDR1 ENHRY and CDR2 SYGVKD. The CDR3 sequence is CAISDSLQGNEQFF. The CDR3 DNA reads TGTGCCATCAGTGACTCATTACAAGGGAATGAGCAGTTCTTC.

This chain connects TRBV19 to TRBJ1-2; 7 bases agree with TRBD1. The V and J ends lost 7 bases and 8 bases, in that order; junction bases with no gene match: 19. There are 16 residues in the CDR3. Per germline, CDR1 LNHDA and CDR2 SQIVND (reference sequence). DNA of the CDR3: TGTGCCAGTACCTACGGGACAGTCTCGCCGTACGGAGGCTACACCTTC. Its translation is CASTYGTVSPYGGYTF.

The rearrangement links TRBV6-2 or TRBV6-3 to TRBJ1-1, with 10 positions matching TRBD1. The V segment lost 7 bases and the J segment 7 bases; nucleotides outside the gene matches: 9. The CDR3 sequence is 14 residues long. The germline V gene has CDR1 MNHEY and CDR2 SVGEGT. DNA of the CDR3: TGTGCCAGCATCCCGGGACAGGGGAGGGGTGAAGCTTTCTTT. Translation: CASIPGQGRGEAFF.

This chain connects TRBV11-1 to TRBJ1-1; a weak D match, TRBD1 (6 bases). The CDR3 totals 16 residues. The V gene lost 6 bases and the J gene lost 2 bases, with 19 bases spanning the gap. Germline assignment: CDR1 SGHAT and CDR2 FQDESV (reference sequence). CDR3 protein: CASREYRDTTNTEAFF. The DNA for the CDR3 is TGTGCCAGCAGAGAATACCGGGACACAACAAACACTGAAGCTTTCTTT.